This T cell receptor (beta chain) stems from a study of control samples from healthy donors and cancer patients. Between the trimmed V and J ends, which lost 2 bases and 0 bases, there was a span of 8 bases. The germline V gene encodes CDR1 SNHLY and CDR2 FYNNEI. The CDR3 covers 14 residues. This table comes from immunoSEQ multiplex PCR, and its TCRdb copy is limited to in-frame clones, with some not included. The sample contains fewer than 300,000 clones, over 70% of which appear only once. The sequence was obtained from an older woman with lung cancer. The specimen was PBMCs. The chain carries TRBV2 and TRBJ2-7, with a weak D call TRBD1 (5 bases). The CDR3 coding sequence is TGTGCCAGCAGTGAAACCAGGGCCTCCTACGAGCAGTACTTC. Its translation is CASSETRASYEQYF.